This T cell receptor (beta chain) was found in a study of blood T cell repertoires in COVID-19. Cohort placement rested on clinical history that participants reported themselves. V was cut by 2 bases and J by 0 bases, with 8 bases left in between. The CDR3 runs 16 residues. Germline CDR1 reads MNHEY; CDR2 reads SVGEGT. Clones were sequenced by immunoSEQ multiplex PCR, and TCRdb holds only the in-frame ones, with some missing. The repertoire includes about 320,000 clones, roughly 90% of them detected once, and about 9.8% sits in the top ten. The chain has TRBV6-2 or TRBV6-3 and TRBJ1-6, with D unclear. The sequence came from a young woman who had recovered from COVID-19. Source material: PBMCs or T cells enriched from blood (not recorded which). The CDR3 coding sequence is TGTGCCAGCAGTTACGAGGGCCTCTCCTATAATTCACCCCTCCACTTT. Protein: CASSYEGLSYNSPLHF.